This T cell receptor (beta chain) was documented in a study of T-cell memory formation after mild COVID-19. Study-level information: Largely donor-specific sequence clusters came from a couple of donors.

One entry per CDR3 protein, called by TCRdb with MiXCR from the 5' RACE reads. The table lists about 340,000 distinct CDR3 sequences, about a sixth of them singletons. Study-wide findings and caveats: Clones that contracted from day 15 to 85 had balanced CD4/CD8; later expanders were CD4+ biased. Some clones that responded were present in memory (sampled pre-infection), which suggests cross-reactive memory joined. Largely, contracting CD4+ clones fell within CM and EM, and contracting CD8+ clones within EMRA.

This clonotype was seen a handful of times. Antigen specificity is unknown. V gave up 7 bases and J gave up 9 bases, with 13 bases separating them. Germline-derived CDR1 and CDR2 are SGHDT and YYEEEE. CDR3 length: 12 amino acids. The TCR comes from a man aged 18 to 30 who had mild COVID-19 (a few samples of this study predate the infection). Cell type and time point are not known. The specimen sequenced was PBMCs or a T cell subset sorted from them (not recorded which). The chain recombines TRBV5-6 with TRBJ2-2; D unresolved. This chain's CDR3 is CASGVRLRELFF. The CDR3 nucleotides read TGTGCCAGCGGGGTTCGGCTACGGGAGCTGTTTTTT. The complete variable domain, with remaining parts taken from reference TRBV5-6 and TRBJ2-2, reads DAGVTQSPTHLIKTRGQQVTLRCSPKSGHDTVSWYQQALGQGPQFIFQYYEEEERQRGNFPDRFSGHQFPNYSSELNVNALLLGDSALYLCASGVRLRELFFGEGSRLTVL.